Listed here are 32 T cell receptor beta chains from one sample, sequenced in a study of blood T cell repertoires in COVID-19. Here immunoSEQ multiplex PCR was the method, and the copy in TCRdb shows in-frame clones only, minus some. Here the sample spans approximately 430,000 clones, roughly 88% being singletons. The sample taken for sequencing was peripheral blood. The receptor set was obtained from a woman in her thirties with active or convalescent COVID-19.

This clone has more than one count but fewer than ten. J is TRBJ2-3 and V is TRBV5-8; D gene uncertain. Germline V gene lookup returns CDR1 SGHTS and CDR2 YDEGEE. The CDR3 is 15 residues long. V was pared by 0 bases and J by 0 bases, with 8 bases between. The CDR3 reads CASSLAFLSTDTQYF. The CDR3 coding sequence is TGTGCCAGCAGCTTGGCCTTCCTTAGCACAGATACGCAGTATTTT.

The CDR3 protein is CASSPAGGPYEQFF. CDR3 bases: TGTGCCAGCTCACCTGCGGGGGGGCCTTATGAGCAGTTCTTC. This sequence joins TRBV18 and TRBJ2-1, with 9 bases matching TRBD2. This CDR3 has 14 residues. Trimming removed 3 bases from V and 8 bases from J; junction bases left unmatched: 5. CDR1 is KGHSH, CDR2 LQKENI, per germline.

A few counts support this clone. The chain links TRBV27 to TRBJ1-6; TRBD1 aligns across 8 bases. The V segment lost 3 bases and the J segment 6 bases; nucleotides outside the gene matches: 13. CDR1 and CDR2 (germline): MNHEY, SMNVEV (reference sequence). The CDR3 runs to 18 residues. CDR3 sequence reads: CASSFRGQGGGFNSPLHF. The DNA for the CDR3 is TGTGCCAGCAGTTTTCGCGGACAGGGCGGTGGGTTTAATTCACCCCTCCACTTT.

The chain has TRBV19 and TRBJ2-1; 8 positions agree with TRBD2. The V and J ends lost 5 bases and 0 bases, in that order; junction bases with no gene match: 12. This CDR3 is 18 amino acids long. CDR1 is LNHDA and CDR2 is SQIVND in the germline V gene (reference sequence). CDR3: CASSPQAGDGSSYNEQFF. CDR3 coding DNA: TGTGCCAGTAGTCCCCAAGCGGGAGACGGGAGCTCCTACAATGAGCAGTTCTTC.

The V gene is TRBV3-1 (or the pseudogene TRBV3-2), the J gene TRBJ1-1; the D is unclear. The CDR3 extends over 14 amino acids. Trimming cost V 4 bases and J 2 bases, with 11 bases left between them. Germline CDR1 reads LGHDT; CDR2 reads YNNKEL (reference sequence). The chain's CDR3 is CASSRRGGNTEAFF. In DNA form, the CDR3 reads TGTGCCAGCAGCCGCCGCGGAGGTAACACTGAAGCTTTCTTT.

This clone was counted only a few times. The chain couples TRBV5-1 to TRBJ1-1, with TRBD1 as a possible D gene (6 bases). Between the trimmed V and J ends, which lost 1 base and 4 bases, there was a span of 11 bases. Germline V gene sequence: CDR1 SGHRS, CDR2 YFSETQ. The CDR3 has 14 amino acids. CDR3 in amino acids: CASSLRGIGTEAFF. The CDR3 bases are TGCGCCAGCAGCTTGAGGGGGATTGGCACTGAAGCTTTCTTT.

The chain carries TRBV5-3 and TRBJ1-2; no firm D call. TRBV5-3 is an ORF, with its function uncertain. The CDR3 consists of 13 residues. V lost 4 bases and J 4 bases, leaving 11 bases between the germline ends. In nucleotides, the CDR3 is TGTGCCAGAAGCCCCCTTCTCCGCTATGGCTACACCTTC. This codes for CARSPLLRYGYTF.

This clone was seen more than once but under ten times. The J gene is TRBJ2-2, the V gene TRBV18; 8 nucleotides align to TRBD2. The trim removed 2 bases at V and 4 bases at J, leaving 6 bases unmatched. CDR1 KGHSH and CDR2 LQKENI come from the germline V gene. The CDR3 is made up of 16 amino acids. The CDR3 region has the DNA TGTGCCAGCTCACCAAACCTAGCGGGCCTCACCGGGGAGCTGTTTTTT. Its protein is CASSPNLAGLTGELFF.

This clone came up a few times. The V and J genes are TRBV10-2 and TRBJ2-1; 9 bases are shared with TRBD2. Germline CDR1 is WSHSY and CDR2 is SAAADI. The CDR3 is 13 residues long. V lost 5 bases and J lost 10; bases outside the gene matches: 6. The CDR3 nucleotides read TGCGCCAGCAGTCCCCTAGCGGGATGGGAGCAGTTCTTC. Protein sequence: CASSPLAGWEQFF.

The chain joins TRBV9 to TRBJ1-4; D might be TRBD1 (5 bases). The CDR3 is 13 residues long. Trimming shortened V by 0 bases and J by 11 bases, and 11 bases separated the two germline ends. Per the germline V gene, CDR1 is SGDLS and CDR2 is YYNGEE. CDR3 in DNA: TGTGCCAGCAGCGTAGGAACCGGGGGGAAACTGTTTTTT. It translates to CASSVGTGGKLFF.

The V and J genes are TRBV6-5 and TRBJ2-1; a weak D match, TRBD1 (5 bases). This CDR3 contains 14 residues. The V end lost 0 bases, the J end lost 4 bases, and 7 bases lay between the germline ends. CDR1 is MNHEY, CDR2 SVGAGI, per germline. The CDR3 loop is CASSYSPGYNEQFF. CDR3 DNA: TGTGCCAGCAGTTACTCACCAGGGTACAATGAGCAGTTCTTC.

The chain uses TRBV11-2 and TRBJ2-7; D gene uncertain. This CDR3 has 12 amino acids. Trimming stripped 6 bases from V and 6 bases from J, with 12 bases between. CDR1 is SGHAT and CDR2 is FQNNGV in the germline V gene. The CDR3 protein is CASRLIPGEQYF. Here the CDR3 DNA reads TGTGCCAGCAGATTAATCCCGGGCGAGCAGTACTTC.

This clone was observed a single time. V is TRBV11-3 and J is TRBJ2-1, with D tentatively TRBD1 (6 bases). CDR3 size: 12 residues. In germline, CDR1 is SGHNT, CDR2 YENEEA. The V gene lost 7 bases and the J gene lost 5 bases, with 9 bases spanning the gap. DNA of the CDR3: TGTGCCAGCAAGGGGACAAACAATGAGCAGTTCTTC. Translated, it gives CASKGTNNEQFF.

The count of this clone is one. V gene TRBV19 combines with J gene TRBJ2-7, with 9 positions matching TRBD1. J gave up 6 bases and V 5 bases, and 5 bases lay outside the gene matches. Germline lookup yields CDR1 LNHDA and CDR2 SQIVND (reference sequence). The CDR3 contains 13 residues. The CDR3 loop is CASSVGTGSEQYF. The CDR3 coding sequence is TGTGCCAGTAGTGTCGGGACAGGGAGCGAGCAGTACTTC.

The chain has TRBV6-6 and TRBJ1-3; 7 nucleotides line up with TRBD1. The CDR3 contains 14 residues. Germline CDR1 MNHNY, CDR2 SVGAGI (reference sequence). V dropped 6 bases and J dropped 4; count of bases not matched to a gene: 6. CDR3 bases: TGTGCCAGCAGCTTAGACAGGGTGGGAAACACCATATATTTT. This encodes CASSLDRVGNTIYF.

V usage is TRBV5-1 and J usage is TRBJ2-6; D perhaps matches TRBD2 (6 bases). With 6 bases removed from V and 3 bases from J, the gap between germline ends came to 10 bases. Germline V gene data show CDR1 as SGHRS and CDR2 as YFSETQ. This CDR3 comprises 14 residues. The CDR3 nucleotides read TGCGCCAGCACCCGCGGGGATGGGGCCAACGTCCTGACTTTC. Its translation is CASTRGDGANVLTF.

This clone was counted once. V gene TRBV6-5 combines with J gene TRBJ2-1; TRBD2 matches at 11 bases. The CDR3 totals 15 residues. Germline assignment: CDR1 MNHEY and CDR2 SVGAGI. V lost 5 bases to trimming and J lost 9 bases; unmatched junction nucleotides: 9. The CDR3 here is CASSRDSGRAREQFF. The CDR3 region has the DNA TGTGCCAGCAGTCGCGATAGCGGGAGGGCCCGTGAGCAGTTCTTC.

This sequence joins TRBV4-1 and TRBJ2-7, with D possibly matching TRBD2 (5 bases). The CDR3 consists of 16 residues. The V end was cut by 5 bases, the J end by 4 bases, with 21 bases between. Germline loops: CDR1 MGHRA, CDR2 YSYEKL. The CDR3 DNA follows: TGCGCCAGCAGCAAAAGTACGGGCCACGAGGGATACGAGCAGTACTTC. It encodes CASSKSTGHEGYEQYF.

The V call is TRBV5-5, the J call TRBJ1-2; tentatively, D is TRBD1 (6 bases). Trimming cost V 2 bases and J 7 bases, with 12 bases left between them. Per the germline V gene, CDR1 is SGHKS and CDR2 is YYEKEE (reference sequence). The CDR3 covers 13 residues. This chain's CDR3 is CASSLRQEAGYTF. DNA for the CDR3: TGTGCCAGCAGCTTAAGACAGGAGGCTGGCTACACCTTC.

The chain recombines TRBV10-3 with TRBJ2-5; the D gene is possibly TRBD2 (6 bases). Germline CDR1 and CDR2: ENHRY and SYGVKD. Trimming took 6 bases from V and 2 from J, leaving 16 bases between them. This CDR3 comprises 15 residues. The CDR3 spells CAIRAGTVAQETQYF. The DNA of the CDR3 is TGTGCCATCAGAGCCGGGACTGTAGCACAAGAGACCCAGTACTTC.

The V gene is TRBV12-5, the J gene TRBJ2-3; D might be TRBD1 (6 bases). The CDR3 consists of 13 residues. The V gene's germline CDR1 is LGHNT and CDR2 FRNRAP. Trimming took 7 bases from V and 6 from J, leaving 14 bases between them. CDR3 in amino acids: CASEVWGLDTQYF. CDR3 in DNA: TGTGCTAGTGAGGTTTGGGGGCTGGATACGCAGTATTTT.

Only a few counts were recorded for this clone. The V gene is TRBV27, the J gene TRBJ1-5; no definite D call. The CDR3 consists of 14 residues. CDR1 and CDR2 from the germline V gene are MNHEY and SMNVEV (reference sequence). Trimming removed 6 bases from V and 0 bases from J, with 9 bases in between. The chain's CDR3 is CASREGHSNQPQHF. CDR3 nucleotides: TGTGCCAGCAGAGAGGGTCATAGCAATCAGCCCCAGCATTTT.

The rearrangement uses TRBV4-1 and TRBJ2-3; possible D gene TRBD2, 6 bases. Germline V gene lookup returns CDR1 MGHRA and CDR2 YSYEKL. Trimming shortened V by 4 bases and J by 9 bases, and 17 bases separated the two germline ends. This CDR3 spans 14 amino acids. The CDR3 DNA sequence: TGCGCCAGCAGCCCTTATTCGGGGGAAAGGACGCAGTATTTT. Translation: CASSPYSGERTQYF.

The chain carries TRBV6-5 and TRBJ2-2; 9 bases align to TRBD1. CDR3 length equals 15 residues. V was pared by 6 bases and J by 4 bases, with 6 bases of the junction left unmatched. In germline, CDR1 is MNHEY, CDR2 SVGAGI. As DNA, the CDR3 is TGTGCCAGCAGAATACAGGGGGCAAGCACCGGGGAGCTGTTTTTT. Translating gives CASRIQGASTGELFF.

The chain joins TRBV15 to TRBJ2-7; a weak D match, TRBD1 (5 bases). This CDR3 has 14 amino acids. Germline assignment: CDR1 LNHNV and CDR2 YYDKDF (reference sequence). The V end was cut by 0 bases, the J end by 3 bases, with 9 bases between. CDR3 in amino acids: CATSRDPGFYEQYF. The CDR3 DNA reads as TGTGCCACCAGCAGAGATCCAGGGTTCTACGAGCAGTACTTC.

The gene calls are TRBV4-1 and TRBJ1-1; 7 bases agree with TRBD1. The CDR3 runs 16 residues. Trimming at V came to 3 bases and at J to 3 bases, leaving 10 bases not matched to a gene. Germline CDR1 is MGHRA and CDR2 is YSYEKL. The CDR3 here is CASSQDRQGGYTEAFF. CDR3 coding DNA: TGCGCCAGCAGCCAGGATCGACAGGGAGGATACACTGAAGCTTTCTTT.

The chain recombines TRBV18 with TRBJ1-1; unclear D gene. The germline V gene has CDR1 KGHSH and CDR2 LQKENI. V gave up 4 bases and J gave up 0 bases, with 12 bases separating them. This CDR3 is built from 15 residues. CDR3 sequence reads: CASSLVGGLNTEAFF. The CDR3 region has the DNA TGTGCCAGCTCACTCGTGGGCGGGCTGAACACTGAAGCTTTCTTT.

Written as DNA, the CDR3 is TGTGCCAGCAGCAAGACAGGGGCCCGATGGTCGAGGTATTCACCCCTCCACTTT. The encoded protein is CASSKTGARWSRYSPLHF. This chain links TRBV21-1 with TRBJ1-6; whether TRBD1, the table's D call, matches the DNA was not checked. TRBV21-1 is a pseudogene locus. This CDR3 is 18 amino acids long.

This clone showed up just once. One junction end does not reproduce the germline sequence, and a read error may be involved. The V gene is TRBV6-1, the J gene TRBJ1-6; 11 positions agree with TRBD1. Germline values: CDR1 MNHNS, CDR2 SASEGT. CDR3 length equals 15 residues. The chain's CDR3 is CASREGQGAHSPLHF. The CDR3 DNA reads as TGTGCCAGCAGGGAAGGACAGGGGGCGCATTCACCCCTCCACTTT.

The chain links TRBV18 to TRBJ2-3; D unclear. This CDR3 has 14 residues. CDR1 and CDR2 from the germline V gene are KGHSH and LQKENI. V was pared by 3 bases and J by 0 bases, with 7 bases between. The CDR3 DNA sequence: TGTGCCAGCTCACCGGCAGTTAGCACAGATACGCAGTATTTT. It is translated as CASSPAVSTDTQYF.

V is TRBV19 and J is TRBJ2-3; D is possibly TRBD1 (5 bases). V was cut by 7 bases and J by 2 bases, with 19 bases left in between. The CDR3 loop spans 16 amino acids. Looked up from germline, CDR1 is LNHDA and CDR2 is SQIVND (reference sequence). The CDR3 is CASTPPTARYTDTQYF. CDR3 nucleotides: TGTGCCAGTACCCCACCGACAGCGAGATACACAGATACGCAGTATTTT.

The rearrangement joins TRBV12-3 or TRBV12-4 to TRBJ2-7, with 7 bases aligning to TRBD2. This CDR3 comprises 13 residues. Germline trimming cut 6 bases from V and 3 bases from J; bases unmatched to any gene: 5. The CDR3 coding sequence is TGTGCCAGCAGCCCCCCGGGGGGCTACGAGCAGTACTTC. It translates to CASSPPGGYEQYF.